The 27 T cell receptor beta chains below were found in one sample sequenced in a study of blood T cell repertoires in COVID-19 (dated by TCRdb to the early 2020s). Libraries came from the immunoSEQ multiplex PCR assay. TCRdb carries this immuneACCESS record with in-frame sequences only. Its versions omit some clonotypes, under half of them owing to an unresolved V gene in the studies checked, with the rest unexplained. This sample lists 140,000 to 150,000 clones; around 83% were detected once. The ten largest account for about 9.4% of the sample. Input material: peripheral blood. These receptors all stem from a man aged 60-69 years with active or convalescent COVID-19.

The chain is built from TRBV4-3 and TRBJ2-5, with TRBD1 identical over 8 bases. CDR3 length equals 18 residues. The V gene end was trimmed by 0 bases and the J gene end by 2 bases; junction bases not matched to a gene: 11. Germline V gene sequence: CDR1 LGHNA, CDR2 YSLEER. Here the CDR3 DNA reads TGCGCCAGCAGCCAAGACCCTCCAGGACAGGGAATACAAGAGACCCAGTACTTC. Its translation: CASSQDPPGQGIQETQYF.

This clone has just one count. The chain joins TRBV19 to TRBJ2-3, with TRBD1 identical over 11 bases. The CDR3 extends over 15 amino acids. CDR1 LNHDA and CDR2 SQIVND come from the germline V gene (reference sequence). V dropped 7 bases and J dropped 2; count of bases not matched to a gene: 5. CDR3 region: CASTDRGQDTDTQYF. The DNA of the CDR3 is TGTGCCAGTACGGACAGGGGGCAGGACACAGATACGCAGTATTTT.

This clone has just a few counts. The same CDR3 is also encoded by other DNA sequences in this sample. The chain combines TRBV7-2 with TRBJ1-5, with TRBD1 as a possible D gene (5 bases). V lost 1 base to trimming and J lost 4 bases, with 5 bases between them. The CDR3 is made up of 13 amino acids. Germline CDR1 and CDR2: SGHTA and FQGNSA. CDR3 residues: CASSLGQNQPQHF. As DNA, the CDR3 is TGTGCCAGCAGCTTAGGACAGAATCAGCCCCAGCATTTT.

The V gene is TRBV7-9, the J gene TRBJ2-5; possible D gene TRBD1, 6 bases. The CDR3 covers 13 residues. Germline CDR1 SEHNR, CDR2 FQNEAQ (reference sequence). Trimming took 6 bases from V and 2 from J, leaving 10 bases between them. CDR3 sequence reads: CASRRTVQETQYF. CDR3 DNA: TGTGCCAGCAGACGGACAGTTCAAGAGACCCAGTACTTC.

This clone was observed a handful of times. The chain recombines TRBV11-3 with TRBJ1-6; TRBD1 matches at 9 bases. V lost 6 bases and J lost 1; bases outside the gene matches: 4. CDR1 is SGHNT and CDR2 is YENEEA in the germline V gene. CDR3 size: 16 residues. DNA for the CDR3: TGTGCCAGCAGACGGGACAGGGCATCCTATAATTCACCCCTCCACTTT. Amino acid sequence: CASRRDRASYNSPLHF.

The chain uses TRBV7-2 and TRBJ2-3; tentatively, D is TRBD1 (6 bases). The CDR3 is 16 residues long. The V and J ends lost 5 bases and 0 bases respectively, with 15 bases between them. Germline values: CDR1 SGHTA, CDR2 FQGNSA. The CDR3 sequence: CASSPGAGVSTDTQYF. CDR3 bases: TGTGCCAGCAGCCCCGGGGCAGGGGTTAGCACAGATACGCAGTATTTT.

This clone showed up just a few times. The chain uses TRBV6-2 or TRBV6-3 and TRBJ1-5, with TRBD1 matching 7 bases. Germline V gene lookup returns CDR1 MNHEY and CDR2 SVGEGT. V shed 5 bases and J 7 bases; nucleotides not matched to a gene: 11. The CDR3 has 15 amino acids. The chain's CDR3 is CASSQAKGAGQPQHF. The CDR3 nucleotides are TGTGCCAGCAGTCAAGCCAAGGGGGCGGGGCAGCCCCAGCATTTT.

In this sample, this clone turned up once. This chain uses TRBV4-1 with TRBJ2-1; possibly TRBD1 for D (6 bases). The V and J ends lost 4 bases and 7 bases respectively, with 17 bases between them. Germline loops: CDR1 MGHRA, CDR2 YSYEKL. The CDR3 totals 15 residues. This CDR3 reads CASSPPGTLSNEQFF. DNA for the CDR3: TGCGCCAGCAGCCCTCCCGGGACACTTTCGAATGAGCAGTTCTTC.

V is TRBV25-1 and J is TRBJ1-2, with 8 bases matching TRBD1. In germline, CDR1 is MGHDK, CDR2 SYGVNS. The length of the CDR3 is 15 residues. The V gene end was trimmed by 4 bases and the J gene end by 5 bases; junction bases not matched to a gene: 9. CDR3 nucleotide sequence: TGTGCCAGCAGTGCTGGACAGGGTCTAGGGTATGGCTACACCTTC. Translation gives CASSAGQGLGYGYTF.

This chain uses TRBV6-5 with TRBJ1-1; perhaps TRBD1 as D (5 bases). Germline assignment: CDR1 MNHEY and CDR2 SVGAGI. The length of the CDR3 is 12 residues. With 6 bases removed from V and 1 base from J, the gap between germline ends came to 6 bases. In nucleotides, the CDR3 is TGTGCCAGCAGAACAGGGAACACTGAAGCTTTCTTT. As protein: CASRTGNTEAFF.

This chain connects TRBV5-8 to TRBJ2-3; the match to TRBD2 covers 8 bases. The germline CDR1 and CDR2 sequences are SGHTS and YDEGEE. CDR3 length equals 17 residues. After removal of 2 bases from V and 5 bases from J, the junction contained 13 bases not matched to a gene. The CDR3 sequence: CASSLGSSSGRVDTQYF. DNA for the CDR3: TGTGCCAGCAGCTTAGGGTCTTCTAGCGGGCGTGTAGATACGCAGTATTTT.

The gene calls are TRBV9 and TRBJ2-2; perhaps TRBD2 as D (5 bases). The CDR3 contains 14 residues. The V gene's germline CDR1 is SGDLS and CDR2 YYNGEE. V lost 4 bases to trimming and J lost 5 bases, with 12 bases between them. Written as DNA, the CDR3 is TGTGCCAGCAGCCCGAGGGTAGGGACCGGGGAGCTGTTTTTT. Protein sequence: CASSPRVGTGELFF. Full variable domain (remainder filled in from reference TRBV9 and TRBJ2-2): DSGVTQTPKHLITATGQRVTLRCSPRSGDLSVYWYQQSLDQGLQFLIQYYNGEERAKGNILERFSAQQFPDLHSELNLSSLELGDSALYFCASSPRVGTGELFFGEGSRLTVL.

This clone was detected once. The chain joins TRBV6-2 or TRBV6-3 to TRBJ1-5, with D possibly being TRBD1 (5 bases). The germline V gene encodes CDR1 MNHEY and CDR2 SVGEGT. V shed 4 bases and J shed 5 bases, with 15 bases lying between them. The CDR3 totals 15 residues. CDR3 amino acids: CASSSRQNGHQPQHF. The DNA of the CDR3 is TGTGCCAGCAGTTCGCGACAGAATGGGCATCAGCCCCAGCATTTT.

The chain links TRBV15 to TRBJ2-3, with D possibly TRBD2 on 5 matching bases. Trimming took 0 bases from V and 1 from J, leaving 8 bases between them. Germline V lookup: CDR1 LNHNV, CDR2 YYDKDF (reference sequence). The CDR3 extends over 15 amino acids. CDR3 residues: CATSRDSSGTDTQYF. The CDR3 DNA is TGTGCCACCAGCAGAGATAGTAGCGGCACAGATACGCAGTATTTT. Variable domain in full (rest from reference TRBV15 and TRBJ2-3): DAMVIQNPRYQVTQFGKPVTLSCSQTLNHNVMYWYQQKSSQAPKLLFHYYDKDFNNEADTPDNFQSRRPNTSFCFLDIRSPGLGDTAMYLCATSRDSSGTDTQYFGPGTRLTVL.

This chain joins TRBV18 and TRBJ1-2, with D tentatively TRBD1 (6 bases). The CDR3 totals 18 residues. CDR1 is KGHSH, CDR2 LQKENI, per germline. V dropped 2 bases and J dropped 1 base, with 20 bases sitting between them. The CDR3 nucleotides are TGTGCCAGCTCACCATCCGGGACACCGATAGATATTAACTATGGCTACACCTTC. Translation gives CASSPSGTPIDINYGYTF.

This rearrangement joins TRBV25-1 to TRBJ2-1; 9 bases agree with TRBD2. CDR3 size: 14 residues. Unmatched junction bases numbered 4, after V lost 3 bases and J lost 7 bases. Germline CDR1 is MGHDK and CDR2 is SYGVNS. The CDR3 region has the DNA TGTGCCAGCAGTGAGGGCGGGAGGGGAAATGAGCAGTTCTTC. Translation: CASSEGGRGNEQFF. Variable domain in full (rest from reference TRBV25-1 and TRBJ2-1): EADIYQTPRYLVIGTGKKITLECSQTMGHDKMYWYQQDPGMELHLIHYSYGVNSTEKGDLSSESTVSRIRTEHFPLTLESARPSHTSQYLCASSEGGRGNEQFFGPGTRLTVL.

The J gene is TRBJ1-5, the V gene TRBV10-1, with D perhaps matching TRBD1 (5 bases). The CDR3 consists of 15 residues. Trimming cost V 5 bases and J 3 bases, with 14 bases left between them. CDR1 is WNHNN, CDR2 SYGVQD, per germline (reference sequence). The CDR3 bases are TGCGCCAGCAGTTTTCGCGGAGGGGCCAATCAGCCCCAGCATTTT. It translates to CASSFRGGANQPQHF.

The V and J genes are TRBV19 and TRBJ2-1; 7 bases fit TRBD2. Trimming took 4 bases from V and 0 from J; bases not matched to a gene: 6. The CDR3 runs to 16 residues. Germline assignment: CDR1 LNHDA and CDR2 SQIVND (reference sequence). CDR3 sequence reads: CASSREGAVSYNEQFF. In DNA form, the CDR3 reads TGTGCCAGTAGTAGGGAGGGAGCGGTCTCCTACAATGAGCAGTTCTTC.

The chain is built from TRBV25-1 and TRBJ2-7, with D possibly being TRBD1 (6 bases). This CDR3 comprises 16 residues. Germline lookup yields CDR1 MGHDK and CDR2 SYGVNS. V dropped 2 bases and J dropped 2 bases, with 16 bases sitting between them. CDR3 bases: TGTGCCAGCAGTGAACGGTGGGGGCGCTTCCCCTACGAGCAGTACTTC. It encodes CASSERWGRFPYEQYF.

The chain carries TRBV10-3 and TRBJ1-1, with 7 positions matching TRBD1. J was trimmed by 0 bases and V by 11 bases; bases with no gene match: 9. CDR3 length equals 14 residues. The germline CDR1 and CDR2 sequences are ENHRY and SYGVKD. CDR3 nucleotide sequence: TGTGCCGTTCGACAGGGAGGATTGAACACTGAAGCTTTCTTT. Its translation is CAVRQGGLNTEAFF.

CDR3 nucleotide sequence: TGTGCCAGCAGACTTATACCCGGGGAGCTGTTTTTT. Its translation is CASRLIPGELFF. The chain combines TRBV12-3 or TRBV12-4 with TRBJ2-2, with unresolved D. The CDR3 covers 12 residues. With 6 bases removed from V and 6 bases from J, the gap between germline ends came to 8 bases.

The V gene is TRBV12-3 or TRBV12-4, the J gene TRBJ1-1; a weak D match, TRBD1 (5 bases). V lost 6 bases to trimming and J lost 5 bases, with 13 bases between them. The CDR3 sequence is 13 residues long. The DNA for the CDR3 is TGTGCCAGCAGCCGGATTGGGGGGACTGAAGCTTTCTTT. Translating it yields CASSRIGGTEAFF.

V usage is TRBV19 and J usage is TRBJ1-2; 7 bases line up with TRBD1. J gave up 0 bases and V 6 bases, and 10 bases lay outside the gene matches. The CDR3 spans 16 residues. Germline lookup yields CDR1 LNHDA and CDR2 SQIVND (reference sequence). The CDR3 sequence: CASSDKQGQPNYGYTF. CDR3 nucleotides: TGTGCCAGTAGCGATAAACAGGGACAGCCTAACTATGGCTACACCTTC.

This sequence joins TRBV19 and TRBJ1-2; 7 bases line up with TRBD1. The CDR3 runs 13 residues. Germline CDR1 reads LNHDA; CDR2 reads SQIVND (reference sequence). V lost 9 bases, J lost 7 bases, and 11 bases stayed unmatched. The CDR3 reads CARRNRGAGGYTF. For the CDR3, the DNA is TGTGCCAGGCGAAACAGGGGAGCGGGTGGCTACACCTTC.

This chain connects TRBV11-2 to TRBJ2-2, with D perhaps TRBD2 (6 bases). The CDR3 contains 16 residues. The V gene's germline CDR1 is SGHAT and CDR2 FQNNGV. The V gene lost 2 bases and the J gene lost 4 bases, with 14 bases spanning the gap. The CDR3 nucleotides are TGTGCCAGCAGCTTACAATGGGACGGGGGCACCGGGGAGCTGTTTTTT. Residues: CASSLQWDGGTGELFF.

The CDR3: CASSKGSRSNTEAFF. The CDR3 coding sequence is TGTGCCAGCAGCAAAGGTAGCAGATCCAACACTGAAGCTTTCTTT. V and J are TRBV6-2 or TRBV6-3 and TRBJ1-1; D is unclear. The CDR3 sequence is 15 residues long. Trimming took 6 bases from V and 2 from J, leaving 16 bases between them. CDR1 is MNHEY and CDR2 is SVGEGT in the germline V gene.

The V call is TRBV13, the J call TRBJ1-1, with D tentatively TRBD1 (6 bases). The CDR3 contains 15 residues. Trimming shortened V by 5 bases and J by 5 bases, and 18 bases separated the two germline ends. CDR1 is PRHDT, CDR2 FYEKMQ, per germline (reference sequence). The DNA for the CDR3 is TGTGCCAGCAGCCCAGCCTCCGGGAGGGGGACTGAAGCTTTCTTT. Translation: CASSPASGRGTEAFF. Combining the CDR3 with reference TRBV13 and TRBJ1-1 gives the whole variable domain AAGVIQSPRHLIKEKRETATLKCYPIPRHDTVYWYQQGPGQDPQFLISFYEKMQSDKGSIPDRFSAQQFSDYHSELNMSSLELGDSALYFCASSPASGRGTEAFFGQGTRLTVV.